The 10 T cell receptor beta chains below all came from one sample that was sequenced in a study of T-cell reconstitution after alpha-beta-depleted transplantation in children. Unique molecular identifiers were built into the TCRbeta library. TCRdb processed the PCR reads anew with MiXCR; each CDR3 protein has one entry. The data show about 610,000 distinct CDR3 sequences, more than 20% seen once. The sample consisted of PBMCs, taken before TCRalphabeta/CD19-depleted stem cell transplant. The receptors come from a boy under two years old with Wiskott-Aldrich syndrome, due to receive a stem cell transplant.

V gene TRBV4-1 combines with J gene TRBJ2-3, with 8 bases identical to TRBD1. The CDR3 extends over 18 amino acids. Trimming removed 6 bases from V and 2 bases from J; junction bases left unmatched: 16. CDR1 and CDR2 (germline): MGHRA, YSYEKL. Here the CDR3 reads CASSPIYSGTGVTDTQYF. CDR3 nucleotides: TGCGCCAGCAGTCCAATCTACTCCGGGACAGGTGTCACAGATACGCAGTATTTT.

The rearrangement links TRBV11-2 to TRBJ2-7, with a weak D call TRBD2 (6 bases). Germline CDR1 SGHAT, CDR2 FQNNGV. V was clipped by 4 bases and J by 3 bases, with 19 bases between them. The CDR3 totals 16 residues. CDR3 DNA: TGTGCCAGCAGCTCCCTCAACGGGACTGCTTACTACGAGCAGTACTTC. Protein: CASSSLNGTAYYEQYF.

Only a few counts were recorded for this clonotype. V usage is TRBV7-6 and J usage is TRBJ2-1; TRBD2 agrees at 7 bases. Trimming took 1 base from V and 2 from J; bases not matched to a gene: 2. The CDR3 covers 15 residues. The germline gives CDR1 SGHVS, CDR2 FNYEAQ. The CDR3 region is CASSLVAGPYNEQFF. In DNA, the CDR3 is TGTGCCAGCAGCTTAGTAGCGGGCCCCTACAATGAGCAGTTCTTC.

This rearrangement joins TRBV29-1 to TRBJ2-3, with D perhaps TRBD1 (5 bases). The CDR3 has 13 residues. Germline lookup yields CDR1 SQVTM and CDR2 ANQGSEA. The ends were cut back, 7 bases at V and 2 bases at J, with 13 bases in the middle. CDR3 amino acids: CSDRQSTTDTQYF. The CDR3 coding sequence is TGCAGCGATCGACAGAGTACCACAGATACGCAGTATTTT.

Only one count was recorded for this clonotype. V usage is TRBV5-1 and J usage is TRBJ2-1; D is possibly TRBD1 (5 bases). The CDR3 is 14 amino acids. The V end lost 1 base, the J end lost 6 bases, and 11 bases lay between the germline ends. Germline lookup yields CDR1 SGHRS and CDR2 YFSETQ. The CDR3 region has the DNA TGCGCCAGCAGCTTGCGACAGTCAACCAATGAGCAGTTCTTC. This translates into CASSLRQSTNEQFF.

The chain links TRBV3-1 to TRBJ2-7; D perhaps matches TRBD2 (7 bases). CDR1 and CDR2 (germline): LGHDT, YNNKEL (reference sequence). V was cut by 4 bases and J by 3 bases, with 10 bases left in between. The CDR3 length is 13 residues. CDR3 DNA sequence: TGTGCCAGCAGCCGAGGGGGGGGCTACGAGCAGTACTTC. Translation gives CASSRGGGYEQYF.

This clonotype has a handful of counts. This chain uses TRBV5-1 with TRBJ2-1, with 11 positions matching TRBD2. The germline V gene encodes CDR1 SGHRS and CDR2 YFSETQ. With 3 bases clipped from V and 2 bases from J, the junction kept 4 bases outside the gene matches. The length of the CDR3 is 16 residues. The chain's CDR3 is CASSWGTSGAYNEQFF. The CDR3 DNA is TGCGCCAGCAGCTGGGGGACTAGCGGAGCCTACAATGAGCAGTTCTTC.

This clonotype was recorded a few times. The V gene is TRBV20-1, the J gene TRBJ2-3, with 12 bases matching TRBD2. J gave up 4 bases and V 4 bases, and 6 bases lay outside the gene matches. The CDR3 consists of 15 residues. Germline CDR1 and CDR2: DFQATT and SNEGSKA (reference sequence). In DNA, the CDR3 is TGCAGTGCTACGACACTAGCGGGAGGTTCAGATACGCAGTATTTT. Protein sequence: CSATTLAGGSDTQYF.

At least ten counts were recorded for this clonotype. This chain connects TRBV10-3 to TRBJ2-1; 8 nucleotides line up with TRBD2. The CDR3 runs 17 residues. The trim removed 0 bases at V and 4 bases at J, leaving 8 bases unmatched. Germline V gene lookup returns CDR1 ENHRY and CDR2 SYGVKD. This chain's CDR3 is CAISESRVAGRYNEQFF. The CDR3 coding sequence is TGTGCCATCAGTGAGTCGAGGGTAGCGGGACGTTACAATGAGCAGTTCTTC.

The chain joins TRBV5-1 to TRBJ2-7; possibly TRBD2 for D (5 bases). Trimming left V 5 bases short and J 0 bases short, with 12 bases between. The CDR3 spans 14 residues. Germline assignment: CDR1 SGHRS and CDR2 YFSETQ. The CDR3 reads CASSQTGSSYEQYF. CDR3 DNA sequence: TGCGCCAGCAGTCAGACTGGGAGCTCCTACGAGCAGTACTTC.